This is a list of T cell receptor beta chains from one sample in a study of blood T cell repertoires in COVID-19. Some clones are missing from TCRdb's copy, which holds only in-frame ones; the method was immunoSEQ multiplex PCR. The profile shows a few hundred thousand clones, around 84% of them singletons. Material for sequencing was PBMCs or T cells enriched from blood (not recorded which). These TCRs come from a woman aged 45-60 years who had been exposed to COVID-19. Both conserved end residues are part of each CDR3. D genes are given only for firm matches. Clone size is not always given. Where it is, it says once, few, many or a class for expanded clones.

v_call: TRBV27; clone_size: .; j_call: TRBJ1-6; d_call: .; cdr3_aa: CASSLKGYNSPLHF; cdr3_nt: TGTGCCAGCAGTTTAAAGGGGTATAATTCACCCCTCCACTTT
v_call: TRBV6-2/TRBV6-3; clone_size: few; j_call: TRBJ1-6; d_call: TRBD1; cdr3_aa: CASSPDRGSSPPLHF; cdr3_nt: TGTGCCAGCAGTCCGGACAGGGGAAGCTCTCCACCCCTCCACTTT
v_call: TRBV5-1; clone_size: .; j_call: TRBJ2-5; d_call: .; cdr3_aa: CASSPQGLETQYF; cdr3_nt: TGCGCCAGCAGCCCCCAGGGTTTAGAGACCCAGTACTTC
v_call: TRBV7-8; clone_size: few; j_call: TRBJ2-1; d_call: .; cdr3_aa: CASSPWRVGNEQFF; cdr3_nt: TGTGCCAGCAGCCCCTGGCGGGTAGGCAATGAGCAGTTCTTC
v_call: TRBV3-1/TRBV3-2; clone_size: .; j_call: TRBJ1-1; d_call: .; cdr3_aa: CASSPSEGTEAFF; cdr3_nt: TGTGCCAGCAGCCCCTCCGAGGGCACTGAAGCTTTCTTT
v_call: TRBV5-1; clone_size: .; j_call: TRBJ2-2; d_call: .; cdr3_aa: CASSLDASSTGELFF; cdr3_nt: TGCGCCAGCAGCTTGGATGCGAGTAGCACCGGGGAGCTGTTTTTT
v_call: TRBV5-5; clone_size: .; j_call: TRBJ2-5; d_call: TRBD2; cdr3_aa: CASSLGLAGVETQYF; cdr3_nt: TGTGCCAGCAGCTTGGGGCTAGCGGGCGTAGAGACCCAGTACTTC
v_call: TRBV3-1/TRBV3-2; clone_size: .; j_call: TRBJ1-2; d_call: TRBD1; cdr3_aa: CASSPTGGAGGYTF; cdr3_nt: TGTGCCAGCAGCCCGACAGGGGGCGCGGGTGGCTACACCTTC
v_call: TRBV7-2; clone_size: .; j_call: TRBJ2-7; d_call: TRBD1; cdr3_aa: CASSASRDSYEQYF; cdr3_nt: TGTGCCAGCAGCGCTTCCCGGGACAGCTACGAGCAGTACTTC
v_call: TRBV11-1; clone_size: .; j_call: TRBJ2-7; d_call: .; cdr3_aa: CASSPPGTLSYEQYF; cdr3_nt: TGTGCCAGCAGCCCTCCCGGGACACTTTCCTACGAGCAGTACTTC
v_call: TRBV11-2; clone_size: .; j_call: TRBJ2-3; d_call: TRBD2; cdr3_aa: CASSLDAGGPAADTQYF; cdr3_nt: TGTGCCAGCAGCTTAGATGCGGGGGGGCCTGCCGCCGATACGCAGTATTTT
v_call: TRBV5-1; clone_size: once; j_call: TRBJ2-1; d_call: TRBD2; cdr3_aa: CASSSGLAETNEQFF; cdr3_nt: TGCGCCAGCAGCTCGGGACTAGCAGAGACGAATGAGCAGTTCTTC
v_call: TRBV12-5; clone_size: once; j_call: TRBJ2-7; d_call: .; cdr3_aa: CASGLAQAYEQYF; cdr3_nt: .
v_call: TRBV19; clone_size: .; j_call: TRBJ2-1; d_call: .; cdr3_aa: CASHGTYNEQFF; cdr3_nt: TGTGCCAGCCACGGGACTTACAATGAGCAGTTCTTC
v_call: TRBV14; clone_size: .; j_call: TRBJ1-5; d_call: TRBD1; cdr3_aa: CASSQTGDSNQPQHF; cdr3_nt: TGTGCCAGCAGCCAGACAGGGGATAGCAATCAGCCCCAGCATTTT
v_call: TRBV5-4; clone_size: .; j_call: TRBJ1-1; d_call: .; cdr3_aa: CASRGGVRTEAFF; cdr3_nt: TGTGCCAGCCGGGGGGGGGTGAGAACTGAAGCTTTCTTT
v_call: TRBV4-1; clone_size: .; j_call: TRBJ2-2; d_call: .; cdr3_aa: CASSHAGQSTGELFF; cdr3_nt: TGCGCCAGCAGCCATGCGGGACAGAGCACCGGGGAGCTGTTTTTT
v_call: TRBV5-4; clone_size: .; j_call: TRBJ2-5; d_call: TRBD2; cdr3_aa: CASSLSRVTSGETQYF; cdr3_nt: TGTGCCAGCAGCTTGTCTCGCGTGACTAGCGGAGAGACCCAGTACTTC
v_call: TRBV30; clone_size: once; j_call: TRBJ2-1; d_call: .; cdr3_aa: CAWSAPERLPFF; cdr3_nt: TGTGCCTGGAGTGCCCCAGAGCGGTTGCCGTTCTTC
v_call: TRBV19; clone_size: .; j_call: TRBJ1-4; d_call: .; cdr3_aa: CASSQGPNEKLFF; cdr3_nt: TGTGCCAGTAGTCAGGGGCCTAATGAAAAACTGTTTTTT
v_call: TRBV13; clone_size: .; j_call: TRBJ2-7; d_call: TRBD1; cdr3_aa: CASSLSSGTGFVEQYF; cdr3_nt: TGTGCCAGCAGCCTCTCGTCCGGGACAGGGTTCGTCGAGCAGTACTTC
v_call: TRBV29-1; clone_size: .; j_call: TRBJ1-2; d_call: .; cdr3_aa: CSVSDSASNYGYTF; cdr3_nt: TGCAGCGTTTCGGACAGCGCCTCTAACTATGGCTACACCTTC
v_call: TRBV2; clone_size: .; j_call: TRBJ2-4; d_call: .; cdr3_aa: CASSQERENIQYF; cdr3_nt: TGTGCCAGCAGCCAGGAGAGGGAAAACATTCAGTACTTC
v_call: TRBV7-8; clone_size: few; j_call: TRBJ1-2; d_call: TRBD1; cdr3_aa: CASSPGQGGGYTF; cdr3_nt: TGTGCCAGCAGCCCTGGACAGGGAGGAGGCTACACCTTC
v_call: TRBV7-2; clone_size: .; j_call: TRBJ2-5; d_call: TRBD2; cdr3_aa: CASSLQRLAGGQETQYF; cdr3_nt: TGTGCCAGCAGCTTACAGCGACTAGCGGGGGGGCAAGAGACCCAGTACTTC
v_call: TRBV6-5; clone_size: .; j_call: TRBJ2-4; d_call: .; cdr3_aa: CASAALNIQYF; cdr3_nt: TGTGCCAGCGCCGCGTTAAACATTCAGTACTTC
v_call: TRBV19; clone_size: .; j_call: TRBJ1-4; d_call: .; cdr3_aa: CASSYRSANEKLFF; cdr3_nt: TGTGCCAGTAGTTACAGGAGTGCTAATGAAAAACTGTTTTTT
v_call: TRBV28; clone_size: .; j_call: TRBJ1-1; d_call: .; cdr3_aa: CASRSQVSTEAFF; cdr3_nt: TGTGCCAGCAGGTCTCAGGTGAGCACTGAAGCTTTCTTT
v_call: TRBV5-6; clone_size: few; j_call: TRBJ2-3; d_call: TRBD2; cdr3_aa: CASSRTGGLAGRTDTQYF; cdr3_nt: TGTGCCAGCAGCCGGACGGGGGGACTAGCGGGGCGCACAGATACGCAGTATTTT
v_call: TRBV29-1; clone_size: once; j_call: TRBJ1-2; d_call: TRBD1; cdr3_aa: CSAWTGPPNYGYTF; cdr3_nt: TGCAGCGCCTGGACAGGGCCCCCTAACTATGGCTACACCTTC
v_call: TRBV20-1; clone_size: .; j_call: TRBJ2-3; d_call: .; cdr3_aa: CSRRTGDTQYF; cdr3_nt: TGCAGCCGACGGACGGGGGATACGCAGTATTTT
v_call: TRBV7-2; clone_size: few; j_call: TRBJ1-4; d_call: .; cdr3_aa: CASSLGVQRREKLFF; cdr3_nt: TGTGCCAGCAGCTTAGGGGTCCAAAGGAGGGAAAAACTGTTTTTT